The present entry profiles one T cell receptor beta chain with its context. Authors' analysis steps: For nucleated cells, counts were estimated from reference gene primer amplification. The protocol was immunoSEQ multiplex PCR, while the TCRdb copy is restricted to in-frame clones and leaves out a portion. V and J calls and clone size are given by that table; D and trimming were obtained from the DNA. The top ten clones hold approximately 8% of a sample with around 140,000 clones, about 86% of them seen once. This specimen comes from a study of blood T cell repertoires in COVID-19. Study as a whole: Donors in the United States, Italy and Spain gave samples during acute or convalescent COVID-19. PBMCs, B-cell-depleted T cells, or T cells provided the cDNA or gDNA that made up the material.

Sample: peripheral blood. The sequence derives from a human donor in a cohort sampled during active COVID-19.

CDR3 nucleotides: TGTGCCAGCAGTTTAATCGGGGTAGGGAGGTCAGATACGCAGTATTTT. Translated: CASSLIGVGRSDTQYF. This sequence joins TRBV28 and TRBJ2-3, with D maybe TRBD2 (6 bases). The CDR3 sequence is 16 residues long. Trimming removed 2 bases at V and 4 bases at J, with 16 bases between. CDR1 and CDR2 (germline): MDHEN, SYDVKM.